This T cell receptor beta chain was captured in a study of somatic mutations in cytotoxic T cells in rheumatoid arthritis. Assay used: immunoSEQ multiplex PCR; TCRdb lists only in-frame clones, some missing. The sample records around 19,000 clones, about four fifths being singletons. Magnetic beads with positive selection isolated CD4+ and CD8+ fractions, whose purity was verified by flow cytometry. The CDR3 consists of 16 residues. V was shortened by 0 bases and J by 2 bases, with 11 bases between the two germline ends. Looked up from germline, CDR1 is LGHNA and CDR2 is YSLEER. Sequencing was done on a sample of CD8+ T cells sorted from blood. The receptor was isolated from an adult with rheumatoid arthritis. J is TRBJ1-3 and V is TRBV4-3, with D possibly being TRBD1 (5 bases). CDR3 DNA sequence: TGCGCCAGCAGCCAAGAAGGGGAGGGAGCTGGAAACACCATATATTTT. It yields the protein CASSQEGEGAGNTIYF.